The rows below give T cell receptor beta chains drawn from one sample of a study of regulatory T cells in long-lasting Graves disease. TCRdb processed the multiplex PCR reads anew with MiXCR; each CDR3 protein has one entry. Among some 200,000 distinct CDR3 sequences listed, about 19% were seen once. These sequences were also reported in another study, on T cells in Graves' hyperthyroidism and ophthalmopathy.

Specimen: peripheral blood mononuclear cells (PBMCs), collected at new diagnosis, from a patient treated with antithyroid drugs. Receptor source: a woman aged 25 to 39 with Graves disease. Each CDR3 is given with its conserved first and last residue. A D gene is named only where the DNA matches it firmly. Size tells how often a clone was seen (once, few, many) or the class of an expanded clone, and some rows leave it out.

j_call v_call d_call clone_size cdr3_aa cdr3_nt
TRBJ1-5 TRBV5-5 . many CASSLTTYSNQPQHF TGTGCCAGCAGCTTAACGACATACTCTAATCAGCCCCAGCATTTT
TRBJ1-1 TRBV20-1 . many CSATRSVNTEAFF TGCAGTGCTACACGGTCGGTGAACACTGAAGCTTTCTTT
TRBJ1-5 TRBV20-1 TRBD1 . CSARSGQGHQPQHF TGCAGTGCTAGGTCGGGACAGGGGCATCAGCCCCAGCATTTT
TRBJ1-3 TRBV30 . many CACGASSGNTIYF TGTGCCTGTGGGGCTAGCTCTGGAAACACCATATATTTT
TRBJ2-7 TRBV30 TRBD2 many CAWSLGTSGIYEQYF TGTGCCTGGAGCTTGGGGACTAGCGGGATCTACGAGCAGTACTTC
TRBJ2-1 TRBV20-1 . many CSARPPGPQNNEQFF TGCAGTGCTAGGCCCCCGGGACCCCAAAACAATGAGCAGTTCTTC
TRBJ2-7 TRBV7-9 . many CASSQAGIGYEQYF TGTGCCAGCAGCCAGGCGGGGATCGGCTACGAGCAGTACTTC
TRBJ1-3 TRBV7-3 . . CASSLTNTGNTIYF TGTGCCAGCAGCTTAACTAATACTGGAAACACCATATATTTT
TRBJ2-1 TRBV7-8 TRBD1 many CASSLTTGQAYNEQFF TGTGCCAGCAGCTTAACCACGGGACAGGCCTACAATGAGCAGTTCTTC
TRBJ2-5 TRBV28 . . CASSRDQETQYF TGTGCCAGCAGTCGGGACCAAGAGACCCAGTACTTC
TRBJ1-1 TRBV20-1 . many CSAEEGRNTEAFF TGCAGTGCCGAAGAGGGGAGGAACACTGAAGCTTTCTTT
TRBJ1-6 TRBV20-1 TRBD1 many CSARDQQGVGNSPLHF TGCAGTGCTAGAGATCAGCAGGGGGTAGGGAATTCACCCCTCCACTTT
TRBJ2-5 TRBV28 . many CASSTSWTPAETQYF TGTGCCAGCAGCACCTCGTGGACTCCCGCGGAGACCCAGTACTTC
TRBJ2-3 TRBV7-2 . many CASSQESGRGPDTQYF TGTGCCAGCAGCCAAGAAAGCGGGCGGGGGCCAGATACGCAGTATTTT
TRBJ1-5 TRBV28 . many CASSIDSNQPQHF TGTGCCAGCAGTATAGATAGCAATCAGCCCCAGCATTTT
TRBJ2-7 TRBV28 TRBD2 once CASSLVGGGASYEQYF TGTGCCAGCAGTCTAGTAGGCGGGGGGGCCTCCTACGAGCAGTACTTC
TRBJ2-3 TRBV7-9 . . CASSFGLHTDTQYF TGTGCCAGCAGCTTCGGACTACACACAGATACGCAGTATTTT
TRBJ1-1 TRBV4-1 . . CASSQQGSGEAFF TGCGCCAGCAGCCAACAGGGATCGGGTGAAGCTTTCTTT
TRBJ2-1 TRBV27 . . CASSLSERAWVTSPRTNNEQFF TGTGCCAGCAGTTTATCCGAGAGGGCGTGGGTCACTAGCCCGAGAACCAACAATGAGCAGTTCTTC
TRBJ2-7 TRBV11-2 . . CASSLNRGTKQYF TGTGCCAGCAGCTTAAATCGGGGGACGAAGCAGTACTTC
TRBJ1-5 TRBV19 . many CASSMGGSSGTQPQHF TGTGCCAGTAGTATGGGGGGCTCGTCAGGGACCCAGCCCCAGCATTTT
TRBJ1-1 TRBV3-1 . . CASSHTDRNTEAFF TGTGCCAGCAGCCACACCGACAGAAACACTGAAGCTTTCTTT
TRBJ2-3 TRBV24-1 . many CATSDRTEANTDTQYF TGTGCCACCAGTGATCGGACAGAGGCCAACACAGATACGCAGTATTTT
TRBJ1-1 TRBV30 . many CAWNWPGLGGAEAFF TGTGCCTGGAACTGGCCAGGGCTAGGAGGAGCTGAAGCTTTCTTT
TRBJ2-1 TRBV11-2 TRBD2 . CASSLVSAGGQYNEQFF TGTGCCAGCAGCTTAGTCTCGGCGGGAGGGCAGTACAATGAGCAGTTCTTC
TRBJ1-3 TRBV28 . many CASTLGGPSGNTIYF TGTGCCAGCACACTCGGGGGGCCCTCTGGAAACACCATATATTTT
TRBJ1-1 TRBV7-9 . many CASSQGTVSAFF TGTGCCAGCAGTCAAGGGACGGTGAGCGCTTTCTTT
TRBJ2-5 TRBV6-1 . . CASSQLETQYF TGTGCCAGCAGCCAGTTAGAGACCCAGTACTTC
TRBJ2-7 TRBV25-1 . once CASSDPGTLYEQYF TGTGCCAGCAGTGACCCCGGGACACTCTACGAGCAGTACTTC
TRBJ2-7 TRBV25-1 TRBD2 many CASSYSGGSYEQYF TGTGCCAGCAGCTATAGCGGGGGCTCCTACGAGCAGTACTTC
TRBJ1-2 TRBV2 . . CASSARTGSGYGYTF TGTGCCAGCAGTGCTCGAACAGGGTCGGGCTATGGCTACACCTTC
TRBJ1-2 TRBV3-1 TRBD1 many CASMGQGSNYGYTF TGTGCCAGCATGGGACAGGGGTCGAACTATGGCTACACCTTC
TRBJ1-5 TRBV28 . many CASSLRGFRGPQHF TGTGCCAGCAGTTTACGAGGGTTCCGGGGGCCCCAGCATTTT
TRBJ1-2 TRBV9 . many CASSVGSGDYGYTF TGTGCCAGCAGCGTAGGAAGTGGTGACTATGGCTACACCTTC
TRBJ2-7 TRBV5-1 . many CASSLVGDSYEQYF TGCGCCAGCAGCTTGGTCGGGGACTCCTACGAGCAGTACTTC
TRBJ2-1 TRBV7-8 TRBD2 once CASSTPLAGVDEQFF TGTGCCAGCAGCACTCCCCTAGCGGGAGTGGATGAGCAGTTCTTC
TRBJ1-4 TRBV5-1 . many CASSFESATNEKLFF TGCGCCAGCAGCTTCGAAAGTGCAACTAATGAAAAACTGTTTTTT
TRBJ2-3 TRBV7-3 . many CASSLLQGPDTQYF TGTGCCAGCAGTTTGTTACAGGGTCCAGATACGCAGTATTTT
TRBJ2-1 TRBV15 TRBD2 many CATSDEGGSGNEQFF TGTGCCACCAGCGACGAGGGCGGGAGTGGGAATGAGCAGTTCTTC
TRBJ2-7 TRBV6-2/TRBV6-3 . . CASSYSIRDEQYF TGTGCCAGCAGTTACTCGATCAGGGACGAGCAGTACTTC
TRBJ1-6 TRBV18 TRBD1 . CASSSEYRDRGPNSPLHF TGTGCCAGCTCGTCCGAATACCGGGACAGGGGGCCGAATTCACCCCTCCACTTT
TRBJ2-7 TRBV20-1 . many CSAEGGAKTNDEQYF TGCAGTGCCGAAGGCGGAGCAAAAACGAATGACGAGCAGTACTTC
TRBJ1-1 TRBV29-1 TRBD1 many CSVPGTGLGTEAFF TGCAGCGTACCCGGGACAGGTCTGGGCACTGAAGCTTTCTTT
TRBJ1-5 TRBV7-2 . many CASSSPIHNQPQHF TGTGCCAGCAGCTCCCCGATCCACAATCAGCCCCAGCATTTT
TRBJ2-5 TRBV10-1 TRBD2 many CASSGGRESDSETQYF TGCGCCAGCAGTGGCGGGAGGGAAAGCGATTCAGAGACCCAGTACTTC
TRBJ2-5 TRBV20-1 TRBD2 . CSANRPGLAGEGVGETQYF TGCAGTGCTAACCGACCGGGACTAGCGGGAGAAGGAGTGGGAGAGACCCAGTACTTC
TRBJ1-2 TRBV6-5 . many CASSYRGNRENYGYTF TGTGCCAGCAGTTACCGGGGTAACAGGGAGAACTATGGCTACACCTTC
TRBJ1-2 TRBV20-1 . many CSAPPRQGFSHYGYTF TGCAGTGCTCCCCCCCGGCAGGGCTTCTCTCACTATGGCTACACCTTC
TRBJ1-4 TRBV6-2/TRBV6-3 . many CASSYANEKLFF TGTGCCAGCAGTTACGCGAATGAAAAACTGTTTTTT
TRBJ1-2 TRBV18 TRBD1 many CASSPGTGFGYTF TGTGCCAGCTCACCGGGGACAGGGTTCGGCTACACCTTC
TRBJ2-7 TRBV20-1 . . CSARNPHPGGLRQYF TGCAGTGCTAGAAACCCTCACCCCGGTGGACTAAGGCAGTACTTC
TRBJ1-4 TRBV11-1 . . CASSLSKANEKLFF TGTGCCAGCAGCTTGAGTAAGGCTAATGAAAAACTGTTTTTT
TRBJ1-3 TRBV20-1 . . CSVRAEALGGNTIYF TGCAGTGTCAGAGCGGAAGCTTTGGGTGGAAACACCATATATTTT
TRBJ1-1 TRBV20-1 . many CSATSDGMNTEAFF TGCAGTGCTACCTCAGACGGTATGAACACTGAAGCTTTCTTT
TRBJ1-1 TRBV12-3/TRBV12-4 . . CASSLFAGRGTNTEAFF TGTGCCAGCAGTTTATTTGCAGGTAGAGGGACGAACACTGAAGCTTTCTTT
TRBJ1-5 TRBV24-1 . many CATGRRGNQPQHF TGTGCCACCGGACGTCGGGGGAATCAGCCCCAGCATTTT
TRBJ1-2 TRBV30 . many CAWSSGPVLYGYTF TGTGCCTGGAGTTCGGGCCCCGTCCTCTATGGCTACACCTTC
TRBJ2-5 TRBV28 . many CASSPAGSQGETQYF TGTGCCAGCAGTCCCGCCGGAAGCCAGGGCGAGACCCAGTACTTC
TRBJ1-2 TRBV13 TRBD1 many CASSPRRGQGAGGYTF TGTGCCAGCAGCCCCCGTAGGGGACAGGGGGCGGGCGGCTACACCTTC